Below, 21 T cell receptor beta chains from the same sample are listed, as sequenced in a study of shared clonotypes between healthy human individuals. TCRdb keeps only in-frame clones here, not all; method: immunoSEQ multiplex PCR. The repertoire holds about 2.4 million clones, with roughly 93% as singletons. Material for sequencing was naive CD4+ T cells from PBMCs. Subset given: CD45RA+ positively selected. All receptors derive from a man aged 18 to 30 in good health. Some clones in this sample may be carry-over from other donors' samples.

CDR3 residues: CASSPPRANTGELFF. The CDR3 DNA sequence: TGTGCCAGCTCACCACCCAGGGCGAACACCGGGGAGCTGTTTTTT. This sequence joins TRBV18 and TRBJ2-2, with a possible D match to TRBD1 (5 bases). Per the germline V gene, CDR1 is KGHSH and CDR2 is LQKENI. The V gene lost 0 bases and the J gene lost 0 bases, with 5 bases spanning the gap. CDR3 length: 15 residues.

The chain joins TRBV5-1 to TRBJ1-1; TRBD1 matches 9 bases. Trimming cost V 1 base and J 8 bases; bases outside gene matches: 15. CDR1 is SGHRS, CDR2 YFSETQ, per germline. CDR3 length: 17 amino acids. The CDR3: CASSLTRDRVSWSEAFF. The CDR3 nucleotides read TGCGCCAGCAGCTTGACGCGGGACAGGGTATCGTGGTCCGAAGCTTTCTTT.

The sample holds a few counts of this clone. The chain combines TRBV10-3 with TRBJ1-2; the D gene is possibly TRBD1 (5 bases). Trimming removed 9 bases from V and 7 bases from J, with 18 bases in between. This CDR3 region has 13 residues. Germline V gives CDR1 ENHRY, CDR2 SYGVKD. The DNA of the CDR3 is TGTGCCATTGGGACTGGGCTGGACGGTGGCTACACCTTC. Amino acids: CAIGTGLDGGYTF.

CDR3 sequence (DNA): TGTGCCAGCAGCGGGACTAGCGGGAGGGATGAGCAGTTCTTC. Translation: CASSGTSGRDEQFF. The V and J genes are TRBV9 and TRBJ2-1, with 15 bases aligning to TRBD2. Germline CDR1 and CDR2: SGDLS and YYNGEE. The CDR3 totals 14 residues. The J segment lost 8 bases and the V segment lost 3 bases, leaving 0 bases of the junction unmatched. The whole variable domain, remainder taken from reference TRBV9 and TRBJ2-1, is DSGVTQTPKHLITATGQRVTLRCSPRSGDLSVYWYQQSLDQGLQFLIQYYNGEERAKGNILERFSAQQFPDLHSELNLSSLELGDSALYFCASSGTSGRDEQFFGPGTRLTVL.

The chain uses TRBV5-1 and TRBJ2-5; 14 nucleotides agree with TRBD2. Germline V gene sequence: CDR1 SGHRS, CDR2 YFSETQ. After removal of 4 bases from V and 5 bases from J, the junction contained 10 bases not matched to a gene. This CDR3 has 17 amino acids. The CDR3 bases are TGCGCCAGCAGCCAATCGGGACTAGCGGGAGTCGGGGAGACCCAGTACTTC. Amino acid sequence: CASSQSGLAGVGETQYF.

The chain links TRBV5-5 to TRBJ2-7, with 7 bases fitting TRBD2. The V segment lost 3 bases and the J segment 3 bases; nucleotides outside the gene matches: 9. Germline CDR1 SGHKS, CDR2 YYEKEE (reference sequence). The CDR3 is 15 amino acids. CDR3 DNA sequence: TGTGCCAGCAGCTACCCCGGGACTAACCTCTACGAGCAGTACTTC. Its translation is CASSYPGTNLYEQYF.

The chain is built from TRBV5-1 and TRBJ2-2; no reliable D call. The ends were cut back, 0 bases at V and 2 bases at J, with 8 bases in the middle. The CDR3 spans 15 residues. From germline, CDR1 is SGHRS and CDR2 YFSETQ. The DNA for the CDR3 is TGCGCCAGCAGCTTGGAGGCGGTAAACACCGGGGAGCTGTTTTTT. Translation gives CASSLEAVNTGELFF.

The chain carries TRBV9 and TRBJ2-5; 8 nucleotides align to TRBD2. Germline V gene sequence: CDR1 SGDLS, CDR2 YYNGEE. The CDR3 length is 14 residues. V was pared by 5 bases and J by 1 base, with 4 bases of the junction left unmatched. DNA of the CDR3: TGTGCCAGCAGTGAACTAGCGGTCCAAGAGACCCAGTACTTC. It is translated as CASSELAVQETQYF.

This chain uses TRBV2 with TRBJ2-4; a weak D match, TRBD2 (7 bases). The V and J ends lost 5 bases and 7 bases respectively, with 18 bases between them. The CDR3 is 15 residues long. Per the germline V gene, CDR1 is SNHLY and CDR2 is FYNNEI. CDR3 residues: CASSLGGGSDNIQYF. The CDR3 DNA follows: TGTGCCAGCAGTCTGGGGGGCGGGAGCGACAACATTCAGTACTTC.

The V and J genes are TRBV5-4 and TRBJ1-4; weak D call: TRBD1 (5 bases). Trimming cost V 5 bases and J 0 bases, with 14 bases left between them. The germline gives CDR1 SGHNT, CDR2 YYREEE (reference sequence). The CDR3 sequence is 16 residues long. The CDR3 bases are TGTGCCAGCAGAGTGGGACCGGAGGCAACTAATGAAAAACTGTTTTTT. It specifies CASRVGPEATNEKLFF.

This sequence joins TRBV7-9 and TRBJ2-6, with 12 bases lining up with TRBD2. With V trimmed by 5 bases and J by 1 base, 9 bases remained unmatched. Germline loops: CDR1 SEHNR, CDR2 FQNEAQ (reference sequence). The CDR3 spans 19 residues. CDR3 loop: CASSPRLAGDQSGANVLTF. DNA of the CDR3: TGTGCCAGCAGCCCAAGACTAGCGGGAGATCAGTCTGGGGCCAACGTCCTGACTTTC.

The chain couples TRBV28 to TRBJ1-1, with D unresolved. Between the trimmed V and J ends, which lost 10 bases and 11 bases, there was a span of 23 bases. The CDR3 runs to 13 residues. Germline CDR1 is MDHEN and CDR2 is SYDVKM. The CDR3 reads CATLPGPQVLAFF. CDR3 bases: TGTGCCACCCTCCCCGGGCCCCAAGTTTTGGCTTTCTTT.

This chain links TRBV4-3 with TRBJ1-4; D call uncertain. Germline V gives CDR1 LGHNA, CDR2 YSLEER. The V end lost 1 base, the J end lost 5 bases, and 14 bases lay between the germline ends. The CDR3 length is 16 residues. CDR3: CASSQGGVRANEKLFF. In DNA form, the CDR3 reads TGCGCCAGCAGCCAAGGCGGGGTCCGGGCCAATGAAAAACTGTTTTTT.

The V and J genes are TRBV6-1 and TRBJ1-2; D not resolved. The CDR3 length is 15 residues. CDR1 and CDR2 (germline): MNHNS, SASEGT. Trimming stripped 6 bases from V and 2 bases from J, with 16 bases between. The CDR3 sequence: CASSISSPGNYGYTF. CDR3 coding DNA: TGTGCCAGCAGCATAAGTTCCCCAGGAAACTATGGCTACACCTTC.

V and J are TRBV30 and TRBJ2-1; D unresolved. The CDR3 contains 12 residues. The V gene's germline CDR1 is GTSNPN and CDR2 SVGIG (reference sequence). Between the trimmed V and J ends, which lost 0 bases and 8 bases, there was a span of 8 bases. The CDR3, as DNA: TGTGCCTGGAGTGTTGAGTATGATGAGCAGTTCTTC. As protein: CAWSVEYDEQFF.

The CDR3 loop reads CAISESLTSSSYEQYF. The CDR3 coding sequence is TGTGCCATCAGTGAGTCTTTGACTAGTAGCTCCTACGAGCAGTACTTC. The gene calls are TRBV10-3 and TRBJ2-7, with D perhaps matching TRBD2 (6 bases). The CDR3 loop spans 16 amino acids. V lost 0 bases and J lost 0, with 12 bases in between. Germline V gene lookup returns CDR1 ENHRY and CDR2 SYGVKD.

V is TRBV6-1 and J is TRBJ2-7; a possible D gene is TRBD1 (6 bases). Trimming took 6 bases from V and 10 from J, leaving 13 bases between them. Germline V gene sequence: CDR1 MNHNS, CDR2 SASEGT. This CDR3 spans 11 amino acids. CDR3 region: CASSQGGRQYF. The CDR3 coding sequence is TGTGCCAGCAGCCAAGGGGGACGACAGTACTTC.

V is TRBV7-2 and J is TRBJ2-1; 7 bases map to TRBD2. There are 14 residues in the CDR3. Germline values: CDR1 SGHTA, CDR2 FQGNSA. Trimming removed 5 bases from V and 6 bases from J; junction bases left unmatched: 7. CDR3 bases: TGTGCCAGCAGCCCCCCTACTAGCGTCAATGAGCAGTTCTTC. It specifies CASSPPTSVNEQFF.

The V gene is TRBV6-5, the J gene TRBJ2-7; 11 bases fit TRBD1. The CDR3 extends over 15 amino acids. Germline CDR1 reads MNHEY; CDR2 reads SVGAGI. J lost 12 bases, V lost 6 bases, and 16 bases had no gene match. CDR3 sequence reads: CASRSSGTGGSRRYF. In DNA form, the CDR3 reads TGTGCCAGCAGGTCGTCCGGGACAGGGGGTTCCCGGCGGTACTTC.

V is TRBV5-1 and J is TRBJ1-4; D gene uncertain. The CDR3 spans 15 residues. Trimming left V 4 bases short and J 0 bases short, with 10 bases between. Per the germline V gene, CDR1 is SGHRS and CDR2 is YFSETQ. The CDR3 protein is CASSPGVATNEKLFF. For the CDR3, the DNA is TGCGCCAGCAGCCCGGGCGTTGCAACTAATGAAAAACTGTTTTTT.

The count of this clone is one. The V gene is TRBV25-1, the J gene TRBJ1-2; D perhaps matches TRBD1 (6 bases). Trimming cost V 0 bases and J 8 bases, with 13 bases left between them. Germline CDR1 is MGHDK and CDR2 is SYGVNS. The CDR3 runs to 14 residues. CDR3 DNA: TGTGCCAGCAGTGAATACAGGGGCGCCCACGGCTACACCTTC. Translation gives CASSEYRGAHGYTF.